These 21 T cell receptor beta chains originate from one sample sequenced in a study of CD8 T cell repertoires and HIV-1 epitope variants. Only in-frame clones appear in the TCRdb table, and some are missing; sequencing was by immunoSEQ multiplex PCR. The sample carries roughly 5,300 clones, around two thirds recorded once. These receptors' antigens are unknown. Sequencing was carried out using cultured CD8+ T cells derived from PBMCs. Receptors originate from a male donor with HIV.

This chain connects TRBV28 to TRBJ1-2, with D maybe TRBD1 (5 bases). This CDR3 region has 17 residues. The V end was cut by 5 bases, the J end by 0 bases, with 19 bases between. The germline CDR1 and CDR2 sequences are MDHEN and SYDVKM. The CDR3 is CASSRGFGASANYGYTF. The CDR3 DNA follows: TGTGCCAGCAGTAGGGGATTCGGTGCTAGCGCTAACTATGGCTACACCTTC.

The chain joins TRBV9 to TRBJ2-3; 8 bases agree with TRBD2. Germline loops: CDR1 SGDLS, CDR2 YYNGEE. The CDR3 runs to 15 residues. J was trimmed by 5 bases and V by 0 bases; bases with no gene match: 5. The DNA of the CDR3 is TGTGCCAGCAGCGTAGACGGGAGGGGGGGAGATACGCAGTATTTT. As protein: CASSVDGRGGDTQYF. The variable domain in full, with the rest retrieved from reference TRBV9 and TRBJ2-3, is DSGVTQTPKHLITATGQRVTLRCSPRSGDLSVYWYQQSLDQGLQFLIQYYNGEERAKGNILERFSAQQFPDLHSELNLSSLELGDSALYFCASSVDGRGGDTQYFGPGTRLTVL.

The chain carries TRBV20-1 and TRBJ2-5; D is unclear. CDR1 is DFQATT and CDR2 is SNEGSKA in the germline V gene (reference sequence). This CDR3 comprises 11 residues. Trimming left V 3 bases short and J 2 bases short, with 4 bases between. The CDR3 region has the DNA TGCAGTGCTAGGGATCAAGAGACCCAGTACTTC. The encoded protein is CSARDQETQYF.

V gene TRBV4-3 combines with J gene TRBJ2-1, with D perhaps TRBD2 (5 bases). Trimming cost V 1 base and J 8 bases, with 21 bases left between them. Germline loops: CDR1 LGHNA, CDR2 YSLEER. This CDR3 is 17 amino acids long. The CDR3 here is CASSQAPLPLDLDEQFF. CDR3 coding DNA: TGCGCCAGCAGCCAAGCCCCCCTACCACTAGATCTAGATGAGCAGTTCTTC.

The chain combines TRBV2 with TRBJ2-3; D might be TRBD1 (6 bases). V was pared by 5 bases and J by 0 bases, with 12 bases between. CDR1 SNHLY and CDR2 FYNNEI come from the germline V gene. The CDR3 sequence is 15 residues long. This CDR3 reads CASSRQVASTDTQYF. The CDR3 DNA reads TGTGCCAGCAGTCGACAGGTAGCTAGCACAGATACGCAGTATTTT.

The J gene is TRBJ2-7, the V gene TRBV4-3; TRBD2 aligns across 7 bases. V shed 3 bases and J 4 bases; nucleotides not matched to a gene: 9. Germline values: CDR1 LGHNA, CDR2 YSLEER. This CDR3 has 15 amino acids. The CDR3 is CASSQDRDYSYEQYF. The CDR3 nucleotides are TGCGCCAGCAGCCAGGACCGGGACTACTCGTACGAGCAGTACTTC.

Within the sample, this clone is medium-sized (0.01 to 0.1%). In nucleotides, the CDR3 is TGTGCCAGCAGTTCACCCCTGGGGGGAGAGACCCAGTACTTC. Protein: CASSSPLGGETQYF. The chain couples TRBV28 to TRBJ2-5, with D maybe TRBD2 (6 bases). V dropped 4 bases and J dropped 4 bases, with 13 bases sitting between them. The CDR3 length is 14 residues. Germline CDR1 is MDHEN and CDR2 is SYDVKM.

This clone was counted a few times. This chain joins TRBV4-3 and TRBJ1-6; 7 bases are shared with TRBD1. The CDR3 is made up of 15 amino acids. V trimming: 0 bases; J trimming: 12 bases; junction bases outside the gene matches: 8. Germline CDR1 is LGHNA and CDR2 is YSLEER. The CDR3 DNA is TGCGCCAGCAGCCAAGAGATAGGGGGCATCTTACCCCTCCACTTT. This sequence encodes CASSQEIGGILPLHF.

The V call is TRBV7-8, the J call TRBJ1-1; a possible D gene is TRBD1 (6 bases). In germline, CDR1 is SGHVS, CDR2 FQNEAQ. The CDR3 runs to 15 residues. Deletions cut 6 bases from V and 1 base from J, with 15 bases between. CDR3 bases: TGTGCCAGCAGTTCGACCTTGGGACAGAACACTGAAGCTTTCTTT. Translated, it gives CASSSTLGQNTEAFF.

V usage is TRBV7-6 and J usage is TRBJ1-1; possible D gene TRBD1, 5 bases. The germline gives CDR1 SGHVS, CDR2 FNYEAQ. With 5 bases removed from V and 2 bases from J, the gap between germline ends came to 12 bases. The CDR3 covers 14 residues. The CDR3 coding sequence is TGTGCCAGCAGCCTAGGGGTTCTTAACACTGAAGCTTTCTTT. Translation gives CASSLGVLNTEAFF.

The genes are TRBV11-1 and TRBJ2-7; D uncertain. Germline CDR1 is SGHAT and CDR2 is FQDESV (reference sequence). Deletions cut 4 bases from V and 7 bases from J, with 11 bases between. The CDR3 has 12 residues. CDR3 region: CASSSTPGEQYF. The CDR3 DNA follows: TGTGCCAGCAGCTCCACACCTGGAGAGCAGTACTTC. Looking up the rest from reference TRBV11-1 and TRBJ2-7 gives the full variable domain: EAEVAQSPRYKITEKSQAVAFWCDPISGHATLYWYRQILGQGPELLVQFQDESVVDDSQLPKDRFSAERLKGVDSTLKIQPAELGDSAMYLCASSSTPGEQYFGPGTRLTVT.

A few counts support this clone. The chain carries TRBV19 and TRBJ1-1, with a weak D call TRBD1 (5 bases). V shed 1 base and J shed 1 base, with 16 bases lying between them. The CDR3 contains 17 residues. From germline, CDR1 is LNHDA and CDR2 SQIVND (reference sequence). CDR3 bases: TGTGCCAGTAGTATAGGGGACCTCGACTTGGGGAACACTGAAGCTTTCTTT. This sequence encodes CASSIGDLDLGNTEAFF. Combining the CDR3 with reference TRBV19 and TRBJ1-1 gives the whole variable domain DGGITQSPKYLFRKEGQNVTLSCEQNLNHDAMYWYRQDPGQGLRLIYYSQIVNDFQKGDIAEGYSVSREKKESFPLTVTSAQKNPTAFYLCASSIGDLDLGNTEAFFGQGTRLTVV.

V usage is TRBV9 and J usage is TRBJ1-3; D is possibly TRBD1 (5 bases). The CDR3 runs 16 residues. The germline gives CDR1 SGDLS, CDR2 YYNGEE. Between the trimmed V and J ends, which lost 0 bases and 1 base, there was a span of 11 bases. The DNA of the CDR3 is TGTGCCAGCAGCGTAGAGGGGCGTGGGTCTGGAAACACCATATATTTT. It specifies CASSVEGRGSGNTIYF.

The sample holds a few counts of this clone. The CDR3 DNA is TGTGCCATCAGGACGGACAGGGAGGGTCGGGACACTGAAGCTTTCTTT. It translates to CAIRTDREGRDTEAFF. The rearrangement links TRBV10-3 to TRBJ1-1; 8 nucleotides agree with TRBD1. Germline V lookup: CDR1 ENHRY, CDR2 SYGVKD. This CDR3 comprises 16 residues. Trimming at V came to 6 bases and at J to 3 bases, leaving 12 bases not matched to a gene.

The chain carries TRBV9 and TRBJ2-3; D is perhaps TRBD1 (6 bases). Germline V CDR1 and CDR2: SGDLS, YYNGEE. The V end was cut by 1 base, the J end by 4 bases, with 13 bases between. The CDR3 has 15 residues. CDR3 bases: TGTGCCAGCAGCGTAACCAGGGGAACAGCAGATACGCAGTATTTT. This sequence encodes CASSVTRGTADTQYF.

DNA of the CDR3: TGTGCCACCAGCAGAGAGATTGGGGGCGGAAACATTCAGTACTTC. Its protein product is CATSREIGGGNIQYF. J is TRBJ2-4 and V is TRBV15; possibly TRBD1 for D (6 bases). The length of the CDR3 is 15 residues. CDR1 and CDR2 from the germline V gene are LNHNV and YYDKDF (reference sequence). V lost 0 bases and J 6 bases, leaving 12 bases between the germline ends.

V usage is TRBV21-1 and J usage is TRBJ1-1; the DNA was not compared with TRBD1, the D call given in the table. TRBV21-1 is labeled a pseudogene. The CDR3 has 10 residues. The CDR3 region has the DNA TGTGCCAGACAGGGCACTGAAGCTTTCTTT. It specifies CARQGTEAFF.

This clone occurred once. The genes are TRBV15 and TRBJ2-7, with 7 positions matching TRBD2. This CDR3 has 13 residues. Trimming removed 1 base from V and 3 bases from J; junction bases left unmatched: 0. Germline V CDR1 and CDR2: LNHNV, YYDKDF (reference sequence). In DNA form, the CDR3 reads TGTGCCACCAGCAGAGGGGAGGGCTACGAGCAGTACTTC. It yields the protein CATSRGEGYEQYF.

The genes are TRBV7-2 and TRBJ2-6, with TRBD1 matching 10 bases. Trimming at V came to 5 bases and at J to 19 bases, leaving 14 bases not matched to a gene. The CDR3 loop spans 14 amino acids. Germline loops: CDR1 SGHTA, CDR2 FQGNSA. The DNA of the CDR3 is TGTGCCAGCAGCCAAGGTCGGCGGACAGGGGGGTTTACTTTC. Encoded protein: CASSQGRRTGGFTF. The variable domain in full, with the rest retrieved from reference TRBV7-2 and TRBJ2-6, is GAGVSQSPSNKVTEKGKDVELRCDPISGHTALYWYRQSLGQGLEFLIYFQGNSAPDKSGLPSDRFSAERTGGSVSTLTIQRTQQEDSAVYLCASSQGRRTGGFTFGAGSRLTVL.

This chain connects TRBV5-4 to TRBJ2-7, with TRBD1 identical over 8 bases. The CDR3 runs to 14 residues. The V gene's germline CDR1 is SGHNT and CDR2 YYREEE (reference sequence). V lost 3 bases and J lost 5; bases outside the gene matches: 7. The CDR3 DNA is TGTGCCAGCAGCTCCGGACAGGGCACGAACGAGCAGTACTTC. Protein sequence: CASSSGQGTNEQYF.

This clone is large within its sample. The CDR3 region has the DNA TGTGCCAGCAGCTTAGCGGGACAGGGCTCCTACAATGAGCAGTTCTTC. This sequence encodes CASSLAGQGSYNEQFF. This sequence joins TRBV7-8 and TRBJ2-1; 9 positions agree with TRBD1. V was clipped by 0 bases and J by 0 bases; unmatched bases: 0. Germline assignment: CDR1 SGHVS and CDR2 FQNEAQ. CDR3 length: 16 amino acids.